This entry concerns a single TCR beta chain. No antigen is known for it. The data derive from a study of early T cells in non-severe SARS-CoV-2 infection. This CDR3 comprises 13 residues. Trimming cost V 6 bases and J 8 bases, with 17 bases left between them. The germline gives CDR1 DFQATT, CDR2 SNEGSKA (reference sequence). Individual cDNA molecules received unique molecular identifiers during library preparation. TCRdb fed the 5' RACE reads into MiXCR, producing one record per CDR3 protein. The sample lists 68,000 or so distinct CDR3 sequences, 11% occurring once. Study results and limitations: Private and CD4 specificities were missed by VDJdb matching, which favored anti-spike CD8 responses.

The TCR originated in an adult who was a healthcare worker with PCR-confirmed SARS-CoV-2 infection or an uninfected control (not recorded which). This chain uses TRBV20-1 with TRBJ2-1, with TRBD1 as a possible D gene (5 bases). The sample consisted of whole blood. CDR3 loop: CSAHRPQGHEQFF. The CDR3 DNA reads as TGCAGTGCCCACCGACCCCAGGGCCATGAGCAGTTCTTC.